This T cell receptor beta chain was retrieved from a study of type 1 regulatory T cells. Study overall: This in vitro CD4 product, T-allo10, is enriched for Tr1 cells and alloantigen-specific.

Graft donor-derived T-allo10 cells were described as host-alloantigen-specific, anergic, and alloantigen-specifically suppressive. A few counts support this clonotype. Its target is unknown. V was cut by 2 bases and J by 0 bases, with 16 bases left in between. Germline lookup yields CDR1 KGHDR and CDR2 SFDVKD. This CDR3 has 17 amino acids. Each CDR3 protein gets one entry after TCRdb re-called the reads with MiXCR. The sample has about 68,000 distinct CDR3 sequences; nearly 65% are singletons. This clonotype was obtained from a human donor in good health. Sequences were obtained from cultured T cells, either the whole culture or a sorted T cell fraction (not recorded which). Subset described: Tr1-enriched cell product generated in vitro against host alloantigens. The chain combines TRBV24-1 with TRBJ2-7, with D perhaps TRBD1 or TRBD2 (5 bases each). The CDR3 loop is CATSDWGTGTGSYEQYF. CDR3 in DNA: TGTGCCACCAGTGATTGGGGGACCGGGACGGGCTCCTACGAGCAGTACTTC.